This T cell receptor (beta chain) is drawn from a study of regulatory T cells in long-lasting Graves disease. The germline CDR1 and CDR2 sequences are GTSNPN and SVGIG (reference sequence). V was clipped by 3 bases and J by 2 bases, with 8 bases between them. The CDR3 extends over 13 amino acids. Time point in this sample: newly diagnosed GD, antithyroid drugs for less than 3 months. The TCR library was made from RNA extracted from PBMCs. Libraries of TCR beta came from iRepertoire HTBI primers plus Arm-PCR of CDR3 regions. TCRdb used MiXCR to reprocess the multiplex PCR reads, holding one entry per CDR3 protein. Among around 400,000 distinct CDR3 sequences listed, around 15% were seen once.

The TCR comes from a female donor with Graves disease. The sample here was peripheral blood mononuclear cells (PBMCs), taken at new diagnosis, from a patient treated with antithyroid drugs. V usage is TRBV30 and J usage is TRBJ1-3; no reliable D call. The CDR3 DNA reads TGTGCCTGGAGCCTAATTCCTGGAAACACCATATATTTT. Its translation: CAWSLIPGNTIYF.